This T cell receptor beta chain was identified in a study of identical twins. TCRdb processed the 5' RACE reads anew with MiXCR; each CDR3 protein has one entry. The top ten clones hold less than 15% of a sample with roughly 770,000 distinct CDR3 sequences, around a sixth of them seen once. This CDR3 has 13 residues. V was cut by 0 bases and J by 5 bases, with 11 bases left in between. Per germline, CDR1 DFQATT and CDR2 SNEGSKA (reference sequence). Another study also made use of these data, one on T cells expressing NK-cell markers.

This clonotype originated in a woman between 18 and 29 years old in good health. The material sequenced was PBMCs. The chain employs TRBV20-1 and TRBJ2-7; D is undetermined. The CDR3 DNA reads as TGCAGTGCTAGAGATCATAAGGGTAACGAGCAGTACTTC. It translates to CSARDHKGNEQYF.